These T cell receptor beta chains were read from a single sample in a study of graft-versus-host responses after intestinal transplantation. Profiled with immunoSEQ multiplex PCR; TCRdb holds only in-frame clones, not every one. The table includes around 97,000 clones, about 93% detected once. These receptors have no known antigen. Material: unstimulated CD8+ T cells sorted from spleen or lymph node cells, obtained before intestinal transplant. The receptors come from a human donor who received an intestinal transplant. Each CDR3 is given with its conserved first and last residue. The D gene is left open where the match is weak. Size is stated for part of the rows, as once, few or many counts, or as a class when the clone is expanded.

clone size: -
V gene: TRBV11-2
D gene: TRBD1
J gene: TRBJ1-6
CDR3 protein: CASSYRTGGNSPLHF
CDR3 DNA: TGTGCCAGCAGTTATCGGACAGGGGGCAATTCACCCCTCCACTTT

clone size: few
V gene: TRBV4-3
D gene: TRBD2
J gene: TRBJ2-5
CDR3 protein: CASSQDGLEEETQYF
CDR3 DNA: TGCGCCAGCAGCCAAGATGGACTAGAAGAAGAGACCCAGTACTTC

clone size: medium-sized
V gene: TRBV19
D gene: -
J gene: TRBJ2-6
CDR3 protein: CASSIDGGSGANVLTF
CDR3 DNA: TGTGCCAGTAGTATAGATGGGGGCTCTGGGGCCAACGTCCTGACTTTC

clone size: once
V gene: TRBV6-5
D gene: -
J gene: TRBJ2-1
CDR3 protein: CASSSQEGGSYNEQFF
CDR3 DNA: TGTGCCAGCAGTTCCCAAGAGGGGGGGTCCTACAATGAGCAGTTCTTC

clone size: few
V gene: TRBV6-5
D gene: -
J gene: TRBJ1-1
CDR3 protein: CASSYGRGIGTEAFF
CDR3 DNA: TGTGCCAGCAGTTACGGTAGGGGGATAGGCACTGAAGCTTTCTTT

clone size: -
V gene: TRBV5-4
D gene: -
J gene: TRBJ2-7
CDR3 protein: CASSLEAVSYEQYF
CDR3 DNA: TGTGCCAGCAGCTTGGAAGCGGTCTCCTACGAGCAGTACTTC

clone size: -
V gene: TRBV27
D gene: -
J gene: TRBJ2-5
CDR3 protein: CASSSRSTYRVRETQYF
CDR3 DNA: TGTGCCAGCAGTTCGCGGTCGACGTACAGGGTCCGAGAGACCCAGTACTTC

clone size: -
V gene: TRBV7-9
D gene: TRBD1
J gene: TRBJ2-3
CDR3 protein: CASSSGQGVRDTQYF
CDR3 DNA: TGTGCCAGCAGCTCGGGACAGGGGGTTCGGGATACGCAGTATTTT

clone size: -
V gene: TRBV6-6
D gene: -
J gene: TRBJ2-7
CDR3 protein: CASSYGTGNYEQYF
CDR3 DNA: TGTGCCAGCAGTTACGGAACAGGGAACTACGAGCAGTACTTC

clone size: once
V gene: TRBV9
D gene: -
J gene: TRBJ1-2
CDR3 protein: CAGSADYGYTF
CDR3 DNA: TGTGCCGGCAGCGCCGACTATGGCTACACCTTC

clone size: -
V gene: TRBV5-6
D gene: -
J gene: TRBJ2-2
CDR3 protein: CASSFATDTNTGELFF
CDR3 DNA: TGTGCCAGCAGCTTTGCTACAGATACCAACACCGGGGAGCTGTTTTTT

clone size: once
V gene: TRBV15
D gene: -
J gene: TRBJ1-2
CDR3 protein: CATSREGPDLPGPLTNYGYTF
CDR3 DNA: TGTGCCACCAGCAGAGAAGGACCCGACCTTCCCGGACCTCTTACTAACTATGGCTACACCTTC

clone size: -
V gene: TRBV7-6
D gene: -
J gene: TRBJ2-4
CDR3 protein: CASSLGVGTKNIQYF
CDR3 DNA: TGTGCCAGCAGCTTGGGGGTAGGGACCAAAAACATTCAGTACTTC

clone size: -
V gene: TRBV6-5
D gene: TRBD2
J gene: TRBJ2-7
CDR3 protein: CASSYSGGLAVYEQYF
CDR3 DNA: TGTGCCAGCAGTTACTCGGGTGGCCTAGCGGTCTACGAGCAGTACTTC

clone size: -
V gene: TRBV29-1
D gene: -
J gene: TRBJ2-7
CDR3 protein: CSVEIGTGYEQYF
CDR3 DNA: TGCAGCGTTGAAATTGGAACCGGTTACGAGCAGTACTTC

clone size: -
V gene: TRBV29-1
D gene: -
J gene: TRBJ1-2
CDR3 protein: CSVQGFYGYTF
CDR3 DNA: TGCAGCGTCCAGGGGTTCTATGGCTACACCTTC

clone size: -
V gene: TRBV5-1
D gene: -
J gene: TRBJ2-2
CDR3 protein: CASSPEANGATGELFF
CDR3 DNA: TGCGCCAGCAGCCCGGAAGCAAACGGAGCGACCGGGGAGCTGTTTTTT

clone size: -
V gene: TRBV5-5
D gene: -
J gene: TRBJ1-4
CDR3 protein: CASGPGRTTTNEKLFF
CDR3 DNA: TGTGCCAGTGGTCCGGGACGAACAACAACTAATGAAAAACTGTTTTTT

clone size: -
V gene: TRBV18
D gene: TRBD1
J gene: TRBJ1-2
CDR3 protein: CASSQILNRGYYYGYTF
CDR3 DNA: TGTGCCAGCTCACAGATTCTGAACAGGGGCTACTATTACGGCTACACCTTC

clone size: -
V gene: TRBV5-6
D gene: -
J gene: TRBJ2-7
CDR3 protein: CASSLSAGGEQYF
CDR3 DNA: TGTGCCAGCAGCTTGTCCGCCGGAGGGGAGCAGTACTTC

clone size: -
V gene: TRBV28
D gene: -
J gene: TRBJ2-2
CDR3 protein: CASSPSWVAGPGELFF
CDR3 DNA: TGTGCCAGCAGCCCATCCTGGGTTGCTGGGCCCGGGGAGCTGTTTTTT

clone size: -
V gene: TRBV6-5
D gene: TRBD2
J gene: TRBJ2-3
CDR3 protein: CASSLAGGQDTQYF
CDR3 DNA: TGTGCCAGCAGTCTAGCGGGGGGGCAAGATACGCAGTATTTT

clone size: -
V gene: TRBV5-4
D gene: TRBD1
J gene: TRBJ2-6
CDR3 protein: CAIRQGAKSGANVLTF
CDR3 DNA: TGTGCCATTCGGCAGGGGGCTAAAAGTGGGGCCAACGTCCTGACTTTC

clone size: -
V gene: TRBV5-6
D gene: -
J gene: TRBJ1-2
CDR3 protein: CASSWGTPSRDYGYTF
CDR3 DNA: TGTGCCAGCAGCTGGGGGACTCCTAGTAGGGACTATGGCTACACCTTC

clone size: -
V gene: TRBV5-6
D gene: TRBD1
J gene: TRBJ2-1
CDR3 protein: CASSPRDRAGNEQFF
CDR3 DNA: TGTGCCAGCAGCCCGCGGGACAGGGCGGGCAATGAGCAGTTCTTC

clone size: -
V gene: TRBV5-1
D gene: -
J gene: TRBJ2-1
CDR3 protein: CASSPDSVNEQFF
CDR3 DNA: TGCGCCAGCAGCCCTGACAGTGTCAATGAGCAGTTCTTC

clone size: -
V gene: TRBV28
D gene: TRBD1
J gene: TRBJ2-7
CDR3 protein: CASRPGQGTYEQYF
CDR3 DNA: TGTGCCAGCAGACCGGGACAGGGGACCTACGAGCAGTACTTC

clone size: -
V gene: TRBV5-1
D gene: -
J gene: TRBJ1-1
CDR3 protein: CASSLAGSATEAFF
CDR3 DNA: TGCGCCAGCAGCTTGGCCGGTTCAGCCACTGAAGCTTTCTTT

clone size: -
V gene: TRBV10-3
D gene: -
J gene: TRBJ2-7
CDR3 protein: CAISALWTEAYEQYF
CDR3 DNA: TGTGCCATCAGTGCGTTGTGGACGGAAGCCTACGAGCAGTACTTC

clone size: -
V gene: TRBV7-9
D gene: -
J gene: TRBJ2-5
CDR3 protein: CASSLALGPQETQYF
CDR3 DNA: TGTGCCAGCAGCTTAGCTTTGGGCCCACAAGAGACCCAGTACTTC

clone size: -
V gene: TRBV29-1
D gene: TRBD1
J gene: TRBJ2-1
CDR3 protein: CSGRDRGGRATVYDEQFF
CDR3 DNA: TGCAGCGGGAGGGACAGGGGAGGGCGGGCCACCGTTTATGATGAGCAGTTCTTC

clone size: -
V gene: TRBV7-3
D gene: -
J gene: TRBJ2-1
CDR3 protein: CASSLISSNNEQFF
CDR3 DNA: TGTGCCAGCAGCTTGATTAGCAGCAACAATGAGCAGTTCTTC

clone size: -
V gene: TRBV6-6
D gene: TRBD1
J gene: TRBJ1-1
CDR3 protein: CASSYPPGGAFF
CDR3 DNA: TGTGCCAGCAGTTACCCCCCAGGGGGAGCTTTCTTT

clone size: -
V gene: TRBV6-1
D gene: -
J gene: TRBJ2-5
CDR3 protein: CASSERWEETQYF
CDR3 DNA: TGTGCCAGCAGTGAACGGTGGGAAGAGACCCAGTACTTC

clone size: -
V gene: TRBV19
D gene: -
J gene: TRBJ1-1
CDR3 protein: CASSVGGNTEAFF
CDR3 DNA: TGTGCCAGTAGTGTTGGGGGGAACACTGAAGCTTTCTTT

clone size: -
V gene: TRBV13
D gene: -
J gene: TRBJ1-1
CDR3 protein: CASSLGETENTEAFF
CDR3 DNA: TGTGCCAGCAGCTTAGGCGAGACAGAGAACACTGAAGCTTTCTTT

clone size: -
V gene: TRBV6-1
D gene: TRBD2
J gene: TRBJ2-5
CDR3 protein: CASSEGTSGGYQETQYF
CDR3 DNA: TGTGCCAGCAGTGAAGGTACTAGCGGGGGGTACCAAGAGACCCAGTACTTC

clone size: -
V gene: TRBV27
D gene: TRBD1
J gene: TRBJ2-7
CDR3 protein: CASSRRTGLSYEQYF
CDR3 DNA: TGTGCCAGCAGTAGACGGACAGGGCTCTCCTACGAGCAGTACTTC

clone size: -
V gene: TRBV9
D gene: TRBD2
J gene: TRBJ2-7
CDR3 protein: CASSAASGLAGPYEQYF
CDR3 DNA: TGTGCCAGCAGCGCCGCTTCAGGACTAGCGGGGCCCTACGAGCAGTACTTC

clone size: -
V gene: TRBV14
D gene: -
J gene: TRBJ2-1
CDR3 protein: CASSPGGGSYNEQFF
CDR3 DNA: TGTGCCAGCAGCCCAGGAGGCGGCTCCTACAATGAGCAGTTCTTC

clone size: -
V gene: TRBV2
D gene: TRBD2
J gene: TRBJ2-3
CDR3 protein: CASHRLAGDLTDTQYF
CDR3 DNA: TGTGCCAGCCACCGATTAGCGGGGGACCTCACAGATACGCAGTATTTT